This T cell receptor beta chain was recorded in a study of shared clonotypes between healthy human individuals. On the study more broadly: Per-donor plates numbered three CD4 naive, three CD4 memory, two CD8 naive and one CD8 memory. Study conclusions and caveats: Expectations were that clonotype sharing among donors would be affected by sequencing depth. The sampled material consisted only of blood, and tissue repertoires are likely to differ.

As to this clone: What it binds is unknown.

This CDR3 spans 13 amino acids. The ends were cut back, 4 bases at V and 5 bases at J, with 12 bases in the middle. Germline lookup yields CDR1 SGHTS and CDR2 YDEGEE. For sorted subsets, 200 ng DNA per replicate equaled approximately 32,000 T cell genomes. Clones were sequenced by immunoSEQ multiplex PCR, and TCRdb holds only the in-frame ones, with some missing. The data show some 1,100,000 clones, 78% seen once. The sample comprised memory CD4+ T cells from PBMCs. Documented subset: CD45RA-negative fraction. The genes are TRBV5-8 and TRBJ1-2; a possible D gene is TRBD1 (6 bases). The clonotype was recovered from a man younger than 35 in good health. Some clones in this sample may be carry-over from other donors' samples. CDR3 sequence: CASSVPGHYGYTF. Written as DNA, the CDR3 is TGTGCCAGCAGCGTACCGGGACATTATGGCTACACCTTC.